This TCR beta chain came from a study of T-cell reconstitution after alpha-beta-depleted transplantation in children. Unique molecular identifiers were incorporated during preparation of the TCRbeta library. One entry per CDR3 protein, called by TCRdb with MiXCR from the PCR reads. The sample has roughly 500,000 distinct CDR3 sequences; 12% are singletons. This clonotype has a count of ten or more. The CDR3 loop spans 14 amino acids. Germline CDR1 MNHNS, CDR2 SASEGT. The trim removed 7 bases at V and 5 bases at J, leaving 6 bases unmatched. This receptor was obtained from a human donor who donated a stem cell graft to a child with combined immunodeficiency. The gene calls are TRBV6-1 and TRBJ2-2; 8 bases agree with TRBD1. The material was PBMCs from the stem cell graft donor, obtained from the stem cell graft. The CDR3 spells CASNGQGRTGELFF. In nucleotides, the CDR3 is TGTGCCAGCAATGGACAGGGCAGGACCGGGGAGCTGTTTTTT.